The present entry profiles one T cell receptor (beta chain) with its context. Its binding antigen is unknown. The record has no base qualities; no much larger clone is one base away. The treatment or condition label here, explained by the study, means: live attenuated yellow fever vaccine strain. PBMCs were isolated from peripheral blood using a standard Ficoll-Paque protocol. Dynabeads CD4 and CD8 positive selection kits were used to isolate the CD4 and CD8 T-cell fractions. RNA was extracted with TriZol from bulk PBMCs, CD4 and CD8 fractions, and dextramer-positive and dextramer-negative fractions. According to the germline V gene (reference sequence), CDR1 reads DFQATT and CDR2 reads SNEGSKA. The CDR3 holds 10 amino acids from the cysteine to the phenylalanine. CDR3 DNA is the only sequence kept; it has 30 bases, read in frame from the first base. This sample is part of a study of T cells after yellow fever vaccination (dated 2019 in TCRdb). General notes on the study: The SMART-Seq v4 Ultra Low Input RNA kit was used to prepare libraries from fractions with low cell numbers. Two healthy male donors, one aged 18 to 30 and one aged 30 to 40 years, made up the cohort. Bulk TCR alpha and beta repertoires were sequenced longitudinally to track T-cell clones before and after primary and booster YFV17D yellow fever vaccination. Blood samples were taken at several timepoints before and after primary and secondary immunization, and bulk PBMC replicates and cell subsets were isolated.

The research as a whole found: A small share of clonotypes occurred in both CD4 and CD8 compartments, likely arising from convergent recombination. Compared with the primary T-cell response, the secondary T-cell response was weaker but faster, peaking on day 5 rather than day 15. Because the study included only a couple of donors, the extent to which the findings can be generalized is limited. After the booster, most clones that had expanded after primary vaccination were detected again (roughly 95% of CD4 and 70% to 90% of CD8), suggesting broad maintenance of memory. Computational filtering was needed because FACS-sorted repertoires could contain abundant contaminating clonotypes from the bulk population.

Synthesis of TCR cDNA relied on 5'RACE template switching, a step that introduced a universal primer site along with unique molecular identifiers. cDNA synthesis was primed from both the TCR alpha and TCR beta constant segments. Two PCR steps were used to amplify libraries, with sample barcodes and sequencing adapters being added in the second step. Sequencing of libraries was done on Illumina HiSeq 2500 (2x100 bp) or NovaSeq (2x150 bp). Per the original workflow: MIGEC handled demultiplexing of reads and collapsing into UMI consensus sequences, while MiXCR performed V(D)J alignment. Using edgeR on replicate PBMC samples, clonotypes were called vaccine-responding if FDR was below 0.01 and the log2 fold change was above 5 up to day 15. Each bulk clonotype received a CD4 or CD8 identity based on whether the sequenced CD4 or CD8 repertoire contained that clonotype at higher abundance. TCRdb reran the public reads through fastp at Q25 and MiXCR, keeping productive beta chains. Each entry is one CDR3 protein sequence, shown with its most common DNA and genes. Here the V and J calls rest on TCRdb's processing, not on the authors' analysis. The sample has 200,000 to 300,000 distinct CDR3 sequences on record, less than 8.5% of them singletons. The biggest ten clones account for approximately 0.85% of the sample.

Rearrangement joined TRBV20-1 to TRBJ2-5; a confident D gene designation cannot be given. The source was CD4+ T cells sorted from PBMCs, collected 15 days after the yellow fever booster vaccination. This clonotype was sampled from a man between 25 and 39 years old who received the YFV17D yellow fever vaccine. The sequenced DNA is TGCACTGCACCGTACGAGACCCAGTACTTC. Translated, it reads CTAPYETQYF.